Presented here are 5 T cell receptor beta chains from one specimen sequenced in a study of a mutant IDH1 vaccine in newly diagnosed glioma. Noted time point: baseline, week 1 (first vaccination visit). Treatment of the sample: pre-vaccination baseline after standard-of-care therapy. Repertoires were generated with immunoSEQ multiplex PCR, while TCRdb's copy carries only in-frame clones and drops some. The table records 30,000 to 40,000 clones, more than 90% of them present only once. Sequences were derived from PBMCs, sampled from a glioma patient treated with radiotherapy, temozolomide or both. The receptors originated from a young man with glioma.

The chain combines TRBV30 with TRBJ2-7; weak D call: TRBD1 (6 bases). CDR1 is GTSNPN, CDR2 SVGIG, per germline (reference sequence). The CDR3 totals 12 residues. Deletions cut 1 base from V and 4 bases from J, with 8 bases between. The CDR3, as DNA: TGTGCCTGGAGTGCACAGGGTTACGAGCAGTACTTC. This codes for CAWSAQGYEQYF.

V gene TRBV4-1 combines with J gene TRBJ2-1; weak D call: TRBD2 (5 bases). Germline V gene sequence: CDR1 MGHRA, CDR2 YSYEKL. Between the trimmed V and J ends, which lost 4 bases and 6 bases, there was a span of 16 bases. This CDR3 comprises 15 residues. The CDR3 DNA is TGCGCCAGCAGCCCTAGACTACCTGGAAGCAATGAGCAGTTCTTC. Protein sequence: CASSPRLPGSNEQFF.

The chain combines TRBV30 with TRBJ2-7, with 7 nucleotides matching TRBD2. V shed 2 bases, J shed 5 bases, and the junction held 9 bases outside the gene matches. CDR1 is GTSNPN, CDR2 SVGIG, per germline (reference sequence). There are 14 residues in the CDR3. The CDR3 coding sequence is TGTGCCTGGAGTTTGAGAGCGGGATGGAACGAGCAGTACTTC. Amino acids: CAWSLRAGWNEQYF.

This chain connects TRBV7-9 to TRBJ2-3; 14 bases align to TRBD2. The CDR3 length is 18 residues. Germline CDR1 and CDR2: SEHNR and FQNEAQ (reference sequence). Germline trimming cut 8 bases from V and 1 base from J; bases unmatched to any gene: 11. CDR3: CASESGLAGADGTDTQYF. CDR3 sequence (DNA): TGTGCCAGCGAATCGGGACTAGCGGGAGCCGATGGCACAGATACGCAGTATTTT.

The chain recombines TRBV5-6 with TRBJ1-5; no reliable D call. V lost 4 bases, J lost 5 bases, and 10 bases lay in between. Germline lookup yields CDR1 SGHDT and CDR2 YYEEEE. The CDR3 extends over 13 amino acids. The CDR3 is CASSIRKDQPQHF. The CDR3 DNA sequence: TGTGCCAGCAGCATCCGCAAGGATCAGCCCCAGCATTTT.